This T cell receptor (beta chain) was documented in a study of response to subunit inactivated influenza vaccine. TCRdb passed the RT-PCR reads through MiXCR, listing each CDR3 protein once. The table lists around 760,000 distinct CDR3 sequences, 11% to 15% of them singletons. Study-level results: Authors proposed each seasonal influenza vaccination draws in few new T cells.

The CDR3 loop spans 18 amino acids. The germline gives CDR1 MNHEY, CDR2 SMNVEV (reference sequence). After removal of 1 base from V and 4 bases from J, the junction contained 16 bases not matched to a gene. This clonotype has more than one count but fewer than ten. Its antigen remains unidentified. The sample was PBMCs from blood, taken less than 15 days before vaccination. The genes are TRBV27 and TRBJ2-7, with TRBD2 identical over 7 bases. This receptor was identified in a man aged 45-65 years who received an inactivated influenza vaccine. CDR3 protein: CASSLLTGGRLSRYEQYF. Written as DNA, the CDR3 is TGTGCCAGCAGTTTATTGACGGGGGGTCGACTTTCGCGGTACGAGCAGTACTTC.